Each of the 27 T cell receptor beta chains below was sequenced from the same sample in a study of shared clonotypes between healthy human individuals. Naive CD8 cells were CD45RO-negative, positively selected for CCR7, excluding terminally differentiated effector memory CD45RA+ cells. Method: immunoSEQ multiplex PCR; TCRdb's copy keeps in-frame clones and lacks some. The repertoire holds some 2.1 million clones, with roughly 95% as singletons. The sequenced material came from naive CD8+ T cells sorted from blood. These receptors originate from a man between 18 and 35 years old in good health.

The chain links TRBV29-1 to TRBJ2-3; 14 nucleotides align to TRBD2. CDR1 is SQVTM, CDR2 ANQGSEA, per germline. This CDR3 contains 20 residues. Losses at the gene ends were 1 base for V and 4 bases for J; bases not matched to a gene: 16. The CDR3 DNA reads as TGCAGCGTTGAAGTCGCCGGGACTAGCGGGAGCCTACCCCCCCCAGATACGCAGTATTTT. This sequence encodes CSVEVAGTSGSLPPPDTQYF.

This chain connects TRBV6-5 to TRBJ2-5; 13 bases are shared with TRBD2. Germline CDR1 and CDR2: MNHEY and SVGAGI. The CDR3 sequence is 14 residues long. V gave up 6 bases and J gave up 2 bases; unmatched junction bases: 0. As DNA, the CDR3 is TGTGCCAGCAGGGGACTAGCGGGGCAAGAGACCCAGTACTTC. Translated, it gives CASRGLAGQETQYF.

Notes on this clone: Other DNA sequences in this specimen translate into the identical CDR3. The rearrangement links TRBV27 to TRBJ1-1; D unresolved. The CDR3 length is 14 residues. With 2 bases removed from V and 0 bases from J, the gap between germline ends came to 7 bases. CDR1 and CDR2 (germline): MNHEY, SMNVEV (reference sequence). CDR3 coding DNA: TGTGCCAGCAGTTTAGACCGAGTGAACACTGAAGCTTTCTTT. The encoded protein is CASSLDRVNTEAFF.

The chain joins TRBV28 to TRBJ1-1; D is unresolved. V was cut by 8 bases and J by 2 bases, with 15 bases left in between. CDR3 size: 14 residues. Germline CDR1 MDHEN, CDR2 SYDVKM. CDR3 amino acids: CASHLIDVNTEAFF. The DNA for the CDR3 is TGTGCCAGCCATCTAATTGACGTTAACACTGAAGCTTTCTTT.

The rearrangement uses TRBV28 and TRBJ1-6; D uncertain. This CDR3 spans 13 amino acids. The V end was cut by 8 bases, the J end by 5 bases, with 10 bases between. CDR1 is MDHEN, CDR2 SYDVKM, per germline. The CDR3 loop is CASSWENNSPLHF. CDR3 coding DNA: TGTGCCAGCTCCTGGGAGAATAATTCACCCCTCCACTTT.

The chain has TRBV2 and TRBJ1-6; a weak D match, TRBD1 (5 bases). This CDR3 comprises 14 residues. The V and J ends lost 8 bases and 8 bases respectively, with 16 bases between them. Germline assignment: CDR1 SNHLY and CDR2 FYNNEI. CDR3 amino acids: CASLGTQGDSPLHF. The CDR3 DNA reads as TGTGCCAGCTTGGGTACTCAGGGCGATTCACCCCTCCACTTT.

The CDR3 coding sequence is TGCGCCAGCAGCCAGCAGGGGCCCGCCTACGAGCAGTACTTC. Protein product: CASSQQGPAYEQYF. The chain links TRBV4-1 to TRBJ2-7; tentative D call: TRBD1 (6 bases). The CDR3 is 14 residues long. Trimming removed 3 bases from V and 2 bases from J, with 11 bases in between. Per the germline V gene, CDR1 is MGHRA and CDR2 is YSYEKL.

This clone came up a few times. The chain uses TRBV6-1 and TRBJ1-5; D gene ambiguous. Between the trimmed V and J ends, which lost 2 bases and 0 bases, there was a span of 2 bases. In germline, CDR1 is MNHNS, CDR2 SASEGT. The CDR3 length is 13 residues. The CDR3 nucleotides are TGTGCCAGCAGTGAATTTAGCAATCAGCCCCAGCATTTT. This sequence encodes CASSEFSNQPQHF.

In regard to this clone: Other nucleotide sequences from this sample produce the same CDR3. DNA for the CDR3: TGTGCCAGCAGTTGGACAGGGGGGGTCTCCGAAGCTTTCTTT. Translating gives CASSWTGGVSEAFF. The rearrangement joins TRBV27 to TRBJ1-1; TRBD1 agrees at 10 bases. Losses at the gene ends were 4 bases for V and 8 bases for J; bases not matched to a gene: 7. Germline values: CDR1 MNHEY, CDR2 SMNVEV (reference sequence). This CDR3 contains 14 residues.

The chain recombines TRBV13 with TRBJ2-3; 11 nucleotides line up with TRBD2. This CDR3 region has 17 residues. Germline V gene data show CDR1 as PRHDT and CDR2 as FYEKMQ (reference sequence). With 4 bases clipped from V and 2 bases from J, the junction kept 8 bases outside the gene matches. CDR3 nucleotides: TGTGCCAGCAGCTCCAGACTAGCGGGGCCCTTCACAGATACGCAGTATTTT. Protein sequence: CASSSRLAGPFTDTQYF.

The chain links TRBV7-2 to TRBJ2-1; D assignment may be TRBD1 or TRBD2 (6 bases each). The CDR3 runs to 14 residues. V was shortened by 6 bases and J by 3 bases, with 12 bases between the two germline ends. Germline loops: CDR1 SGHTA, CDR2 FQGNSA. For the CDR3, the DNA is TGTGCCAGCAGTTGGGGGGCCGACTACAATGAGCAGTTCTTC. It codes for CASSWGADYNEQFF.

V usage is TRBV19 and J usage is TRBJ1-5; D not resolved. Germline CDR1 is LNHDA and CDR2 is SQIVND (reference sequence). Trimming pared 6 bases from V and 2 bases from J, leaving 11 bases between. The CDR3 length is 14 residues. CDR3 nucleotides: TGTGCCAGTAGGCCGGGGTACCGCAATCAGCCCCAGCATTTT. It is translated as CASRPGYRNQPQHF.

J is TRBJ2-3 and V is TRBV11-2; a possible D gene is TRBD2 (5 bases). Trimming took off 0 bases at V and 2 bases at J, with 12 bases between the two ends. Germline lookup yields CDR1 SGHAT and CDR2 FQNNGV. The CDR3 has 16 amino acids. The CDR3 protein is CASSLDVGLATDTQYF. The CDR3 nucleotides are TGTGCCAGCAGCTTAGATGTTGGGCTAGCCACAGATACGCAGTATTTT.

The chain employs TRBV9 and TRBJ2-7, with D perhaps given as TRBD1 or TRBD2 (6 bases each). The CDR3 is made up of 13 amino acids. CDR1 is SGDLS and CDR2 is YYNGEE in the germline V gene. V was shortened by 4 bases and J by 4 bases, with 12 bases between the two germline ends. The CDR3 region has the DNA TGTGCCAGCAGCCCCTCGGGGGCTTACGAGCAGTACTTC. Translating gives CASSPSGAYEQYF.

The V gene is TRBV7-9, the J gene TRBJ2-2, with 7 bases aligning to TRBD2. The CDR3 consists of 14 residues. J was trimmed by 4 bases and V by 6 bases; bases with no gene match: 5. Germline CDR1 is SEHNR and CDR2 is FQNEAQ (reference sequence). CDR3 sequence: CASRPTSSTGELFF. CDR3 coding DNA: TGTGCCAGCAGGCCGACTAGCAGCACCGGGGAGCTGTTTTTT.

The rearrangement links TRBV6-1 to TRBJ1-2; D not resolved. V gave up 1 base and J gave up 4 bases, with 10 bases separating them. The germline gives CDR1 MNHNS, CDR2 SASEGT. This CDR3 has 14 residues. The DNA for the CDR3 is TGTGCCAGCAGTGAAGGTCTACAAACCTATGGCTACACCTTC. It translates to CASSEGLQTYGYTF.

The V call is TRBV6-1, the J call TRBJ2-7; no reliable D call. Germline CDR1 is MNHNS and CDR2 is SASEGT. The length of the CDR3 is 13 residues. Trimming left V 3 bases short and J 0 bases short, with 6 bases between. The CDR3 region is CASSDSFSYEQYF. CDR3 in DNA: TGTGCCAGCAGTGACAGTTTCTCCTACGAGCAGTACTTC.

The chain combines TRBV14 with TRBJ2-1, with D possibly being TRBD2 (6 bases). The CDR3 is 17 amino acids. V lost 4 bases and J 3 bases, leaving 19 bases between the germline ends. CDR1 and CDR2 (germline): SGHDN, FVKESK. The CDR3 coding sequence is TGTGCCAGCAGCCGCCGACTAGGAGAGGGGATCTACAATGAGCAGTTCTTC. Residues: CASSRRLGEGIYNEQFF.

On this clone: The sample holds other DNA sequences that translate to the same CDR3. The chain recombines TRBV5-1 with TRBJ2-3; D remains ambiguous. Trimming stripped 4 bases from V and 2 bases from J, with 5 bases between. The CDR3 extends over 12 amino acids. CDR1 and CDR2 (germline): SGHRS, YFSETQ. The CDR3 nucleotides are TGCGCCAGCAGCCCGGACACAGATACGCAGTATTTT. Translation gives CASSPDTDTQYF.

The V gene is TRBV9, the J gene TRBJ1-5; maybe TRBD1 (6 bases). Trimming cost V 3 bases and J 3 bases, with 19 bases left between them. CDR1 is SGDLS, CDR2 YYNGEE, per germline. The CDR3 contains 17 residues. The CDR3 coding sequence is TGTGCCAGCAGCGCATCCGGGACACCGACCCCCAATCAGCCCCAGCATTTT. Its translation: CASSASGTPTPNQPQHF.

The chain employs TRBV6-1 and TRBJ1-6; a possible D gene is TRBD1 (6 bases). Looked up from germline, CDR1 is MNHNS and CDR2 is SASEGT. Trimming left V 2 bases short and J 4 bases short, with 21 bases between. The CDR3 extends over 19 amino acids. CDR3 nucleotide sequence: TGTGCCAGCAGTGAACTAGGGGGACCCAGGACTCTTTATAATTCACCCCTCCACTTT. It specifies CASSELGGPRTLYNSPLHF.

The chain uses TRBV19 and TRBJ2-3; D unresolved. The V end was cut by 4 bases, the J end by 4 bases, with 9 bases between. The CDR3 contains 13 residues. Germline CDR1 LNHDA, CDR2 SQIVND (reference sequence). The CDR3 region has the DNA TGTGCCAGTAGTACCCGTACCGCAGATACGCAGTATTTT. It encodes CASSTRTADTQYF. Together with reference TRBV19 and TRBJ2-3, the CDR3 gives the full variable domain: DGGITQSPKYLFRKEGQNVTLSCEQNLNHDAMYWYRQDPGQGLRLIYYSQIVNDFQKGDIAEGYSVSREKKESFPLTVTSAQKNPTAFYLCASSTRTADTQYFGPGTRLTVL.

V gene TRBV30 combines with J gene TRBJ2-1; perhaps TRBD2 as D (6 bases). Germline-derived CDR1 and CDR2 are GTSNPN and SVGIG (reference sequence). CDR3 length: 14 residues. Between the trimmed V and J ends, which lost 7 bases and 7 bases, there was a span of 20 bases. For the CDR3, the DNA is TGTGCCTCCTCGGTCGGGGGTGTGGGGAATGAGCAGTTCTTC. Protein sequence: CASSVGGVGNEQFF.

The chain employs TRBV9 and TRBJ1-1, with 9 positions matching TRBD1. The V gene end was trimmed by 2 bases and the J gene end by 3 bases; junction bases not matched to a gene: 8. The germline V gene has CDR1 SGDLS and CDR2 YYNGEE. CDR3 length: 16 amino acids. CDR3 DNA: TGTGCCAGCAGCGTCGGGACAGGGAGAGGGGACACTGAAGCTTTCTTT. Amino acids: CASSVGTGRGDTEAFF.

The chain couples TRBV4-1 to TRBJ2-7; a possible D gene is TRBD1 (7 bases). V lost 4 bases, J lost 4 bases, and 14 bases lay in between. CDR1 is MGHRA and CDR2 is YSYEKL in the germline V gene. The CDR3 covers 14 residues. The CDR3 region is CASSPQTGRYEQYF. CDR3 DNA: TGCGCCAGCAGCCCCCAGACAGGGAGGTACGAGCAGTACTTC.

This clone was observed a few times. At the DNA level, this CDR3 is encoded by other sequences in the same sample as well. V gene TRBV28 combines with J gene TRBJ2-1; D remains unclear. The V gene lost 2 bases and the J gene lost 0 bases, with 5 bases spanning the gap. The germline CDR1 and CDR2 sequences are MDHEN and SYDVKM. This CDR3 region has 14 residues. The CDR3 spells CASSLSSSYNEQFF. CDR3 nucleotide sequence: TGTGCCAGCAGTTTAAGTAGCTCCTACAATGAGCAGTTCTTC. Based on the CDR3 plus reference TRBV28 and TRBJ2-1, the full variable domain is DVKVTQSSRYLVKRTGEKVFLECVQDMDHENMFWYRQDPGLGLRLIYFSYDVKMKEKGDIPEGYSVSREKKERFSLILESASTNQTSMYLCASSLSSSYNEQFFGPGTRLTVL.

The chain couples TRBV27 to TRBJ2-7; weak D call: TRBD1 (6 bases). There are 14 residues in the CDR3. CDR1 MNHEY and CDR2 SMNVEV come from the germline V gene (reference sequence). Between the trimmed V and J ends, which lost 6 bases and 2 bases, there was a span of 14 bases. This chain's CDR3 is CASRIQGSTYEQYF. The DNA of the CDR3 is TGTGCCAGCAGAATACAGGGTAGCACCTACGAGCAGTACTTC.